Presented here are 24 T cell receptor beta chains from one specimen sequenced in a study of T cell clones after liver transplantation. Sequenced by immunoSEQ multiplex PCR; TCRdb stores in-frame clones only, minus some. The sample records around 76,000 clones, 80% being singletons. Sample: CD4+ T cells from blood, taken 12 months after liver transplant. The receptors come from a human patient who received a liver transplant. Part of the T cell pool may stem from the graft donor.

The chain has TRBV28 and TRBJ1-5; D is unclear. The CDR3 extends over 17 amino acids. Germline V gene sequence: CDR1 MDHEN, CDR2 SYDVKM. The V end lost 6 bases, the J end lost 0 bases, and 18 bases lay between the germline ends. The CDR3 loop is CASRTMAESYSNQPQHF. The CDR3 DNA sequence: TGTGCCAGCAGGACTATGGCGGAGAGCTATAGCAATCAGCCCCAGCATTTT.

This clone has a single count. The CDR3 region has the DNA TGTGCCAGCAGCTTAGTGAATAGGGTACGGGAAAAACTGTTTTTT. Translating it yields CASSLVNRVREKLFF. This sequence joins TRBV11-2 and TRBJ1-4, with no clear D. V was pared by 1 base and J by 8 bases, with 14 bases between. CDR1 is SGHAT and CDR2 is FQNNGV in the germline V gene. This CDR3 is 15 amino acids long.

The V and J genes are TRBV5-1 and TRBJ2-5; unclear D gene. Germline V gene lookup returns CDR1 SGHRS and CDR2 YFSETQ. The CDR3 has 13 residues. Trimming removed 0 bases at V and 3 bases at J, with 6 bases between. The CDR3 protein is CASSLAPKETQYF. The CDR3 bases are TGCGCCAGCAGCTTGGCACCCAAAGAGACCCAGTACTTC.

The chain combines TRBV28 with TRBJ1-2; no clear D. Between the trimmed V and J ends, which lost 5 bases and 8 bases, there was a span of 21 bases. The length of the CDR3 is 15 residues. Per the germline V gene, CDR1 is MDHEN and CDR2 is SYDVKM. The CDR3: CASSPAAPRVRGYTF. DNA of the CDR3: TGTGCCAGCAGTCCCGCGGCCCCCCGGGTCCGAGGCTACACCTTC.

The rearrangement uses TRBV6-1 and TRBJ2-7; 8 bases map to TRBD1. The CDR3 consists of 14 residues. The trim removed 5 bases at V and 4 bases at J, leaving 7 bases unmatched. Germline loops: CDR1 MNHNS, CDR2 SASEGT. The CDR3: CASSLWTGPYEQYF. For the CDR3, the DNA is TGTGCCAGCAGTCTTTGGACAGGGCCGTACGAGCAGTACTTC.

Here the CDR3 reads CASSASGLSTDTQYF. The CDR3 DNA is TGTGCCAGCAGTGCCAGCGGACTAAGCACAGATACGCAGTATTTT. The chain recombines TRBV6-1 with TRBJ2-3, with D possibly TRBD2 on 6 matching bases. CDR1 and CDR2 from the germline V gene are MNHNS and SASEGT. CDR3 size: 15 residues. Trimming stripped 4 bases from V and 0 bases from J, with 11 bases between.

The chain couples TRBV30 to TRBJ1-1; unclear D gene. The CDR3 spans 15 residues. The germline gives CDR1 GTSNPN, CDR2 SVGIG (reference sequence). V was trimmed by 3 bases and J by 0 bases, leaving 14 bases between them. DNA for the CDR3: TGTGCCTGGAGCTACATTTTATATTTGAACACTGAAGCTTTCTTT. Translating it yields CAWSYILYLNTEAFF.

This clone showed up just once. The V call is TRBV11-1, the J call TRBJ2-1; D is unresolved. CDR3 length: 16 amino acids. The germline V gene has CDR1 SGHAT and CDR2 FQDESV (reference sequence). The V and J ends lost 1 base and 2 bases respectively, with 12 bases between them. The chain's CDR3 is CASSLVASGAYNEQFF. DNA of the CDR3: TGTGCCAGCAGCTTAGTAGCCTCGGGCGCCTACAATGAGCAGTTCTTC. The entire variable domain, with the rest obtained from reference TRBV11-1 and TRBJ2-1, is as follows: EAEVAQSPRYKITEKSQAVAFWCDPISGHATLYWYRQILGQGPELLVQFQDESVVDDSQLPKDRFSAERLKGVDSTLKIQPAELGDSAMYLCASSLVASGAYNEQFFGPGTRLTVL.

Only one count was recorded for this clone. The chain links TRBV28 to TRBJ1-5; D remains ambiguous. Trimming removed 8 bases from V and 6 bases from J, with 17 bases in between. The CDR3 totals 14 residues. CDR1 and CDR2 (germline): MDHEN, SYDVKM. The CDR3 loop reads CASGPTLVGQPQHF. The CDR3 nucleotides read TGTGCCAGCGGCCCGACCTTGGTTGGTCAGCCCCAGCATTTT.

The chain employs TRBV11-2 and TRBJ1-2, with 7 positions matching TRBD1. Germline CDR1 and CDR2: SGHAT and FQNNGV. The V and J ends lost 5 bases and 4 bases, in that order; junction bases with no gene match: 10. CDR3 length: 15 residues. The CDR3 region is CASSPDRAPPYGYTF. The CDR3 nucleotides read TGTGCCAGCAGCCCTGACAGGGCCCCACCCTATGGCTACACCTTC.

The rearrangement uses TRBV5-6 and TRBJ2-5, with TRBD2 matching 10 bases. V lost 0 bases and J lost 2; bases outside the gene matches: 7. The germline gives CDR1 SGHDT, CDR2 YYEEEE. CDR3 length equals 17 residues. The CDR3 here is CASSLERLAGVQETQYF. The CDR3 coding sequence is TGTGCCAGCAGCTTGGAGAGGCTAGCGGGAGTTCAAGAGACCCAGTACTTC.

This chain links TRBV7-7 with TRBJ2-2, with 10 bases lining up with TRBD1. The CDR3 contains 15 residues. Per germline, CDR1 SSHAT and CDR2 FNYEAQ (reference sequence). Germline trimming cut 3 bases from V and 3 bases from J; bases unmatched to any gene: 1. Here the CDR3 reads CASSLTGGDTGELFF. The CDR3 DNA follows: TGTGCCAGCAGCTTGACAGGGGGCGACACCGGGGAGCTGTTTTTT.

CDR3 DNA: TGTGCCAGTAGTATACCCGGACTAGCGGGAGGTAGAAATGAGCAGTTCTTC. As protein: CASSIPGLAGGRNEQFF. The V call is TRBV19, the J call TRBJ2-1, with TRBD2 matching over 14 bases. The CDR3 extends over 17 amino acids. Unmatched junction bases numbered 7, after V lost 2 bases and J lost 7 bases. Per the germline V gene, CDR1 is LNHDA and CDR2 is SQIVND (reference sequence).

J is TRBJ2-5 and V is TRBV4-1, with D possibly TRBD2 on 6 matching bases. This CDR3 is built from 19 residues. Trimming stripped 2 bases from V and 4 bases from J, with 26 bases between. CDR1 is MGHRA, CDR2 YSYEKL, per germline. The CDR3 nucleotides are TGCGCCAGCAGCCAATTTGTTGGAGTTGGGACTTACCTGGGAGAGACCCAGTACTTC. This translates into CASSQFVGVGTYLGETQYF.

This clone was seen only once. The rearrangement uses TRBV2 and TRBJ1-3; possible D gene TRBD1, 6 bases. V lost 2 bases and J lost 2, with 10 bases in between. Germline CDR1 reads SNHLY; CDR2 reads FYNNEI. This CDR3 spans 15 amino acids. The CDR3 protein is CASSEIGGPGNTIYF. The CDR3 nucleotides are TGTGCCAGCAGTGAAATAGGGGGACCTGGAAACACCATATATTTT.

This chain links TRBV28 with TRBJ2-7; 10 positions match TRBD2. The germline CDR1 and CDR2 sequences are MDHEN and SYDVKM. This CDR3 region has 16 residues. V was pared by 6 bases and J by 10 bases, with 18 bases of the junction left unmatched. The CDR3, as DNA: TGTGCCAGCAGCTACCTTAGCGGGAGGCCCCCAGGAACCCAGTACTTC. It encodes CASSYLSGRPPGTQYF.

The V gene is TRBV5-1, the J gene TRBJ2-7; 7 bases fit TRBD1. J lost 3 bases, V lost 4 bases, and 1 base had no gene match. The CDR3 is made up of 12 amino acids. CDR1 and CDR2 (germline): SGHRS, YFSETQ. The CDR3 loop reads CASSRDSYEQYF. In DNA form, the CDR3 reads TGCGCCAGCAGCCGGGACAGCTACGAGCAGTACTTC.

V and J are TRBV7-5 and TRBJ2-1; no DNA check was done on the table's D call, TRBD2. TRBV7-5 is described as a pseudogene. CDR3 length equals 19 residues. The CDR3 DNA sequence: TGTGTCAGAAGCGCCGCGTTGCGGGTCGATAGCGGGTTCTACAATGAGCAGTTCTTC. It specifies CVRSAALRVDSGFYNEQFF.

V usage is TRBV7-8 and J usage is TRBJ1-1; D is ambiguous. This CDR3 has 12 amino acids. V dropped 2 bases and J dropped 4 bases, with 5 bases sitting between them. Germline values: CDR1 SGHVS, CDR2 FQNEAQ. The CDR3 loop reads CASSLLGTEAFF. CDR3 sequence (DNA): TGTGCCAGCAGCTTATTGGGCACTGAAGCTTTCTTT.

Only one count was recorded for this clone. The chain employs TRBV5-6 and TRBJ1-1; D is unresolved. V was pared by 4 bases and J by 5 bases, with 9 bases between. Germline CDR1 and CDR2: SGHDT and YYEEEE. This CDR3 has 12 residues. CDR3 sequence reads: CASSGLGTEAFF. The CDR3 DNA is TGTGCCAGCAGCGGCCTGGGGACTGAAGCTTTCTTT. The full variable domain, with the rest looked up from reference TRBV5-6 and TRBJ1-1, is DAGVTQSPTHLIKTRGQQVTLRCSPKSGHDTVSWYQQALGQGPQFIFQYYEEEERQRGNFPDRFSGHQFPNYSSELNVNALLLGDSALYLCASSGLGTEAFFGQGTRLTVV.

This rearrangement joins TRBV4-1 to TRBJ1-1; 7 bases fit TRBD1. The CDR3 sequence is 16 residues long. CDR1 and CDR2 from the germline V gene are MGHRA and YSYEKL. Trimming cost V 11 bases and J 3 bases; bases outside gene matches: 18. CDR3 amino acids: CASREVGGRGYTEAFF. The DNA of the CDR3 is TGCGCCTCCCGCGAAGTAGGTGGCAGGGGGTACACTGAAGCTTTCTTT.

The chain employs TRBV9 and TRBJ2-1, with TRBD2 matching 15 bases. Germline V gene data show CDR1 as SGDLS and CDR2 as YYNGEE. The CDR3 contains 16 residues. V trimming: 2 bases; J trimming: 4 bases; junction bases outside the gene matches: 1. The CDR3 DNA reads TGTGCCAGCAGCGTGGGGACTAGCGGGGGGTACAATGAGCAGTTCTTC. Encoded protein: CASSVGTSGGYNEQFF.

The V call is TRBV21-1, the J call TRBJ1-4; TRBD1, the table's D call, lacks a check against the DNA. TRBV21-1 is a recognized pseudogene. The CDR3 is 14 amino acids. CDR3 region: CAGGQGATNEKLFF. Written as DNA, the CDR3 is TGTGCCGGAGGACAGGGGGCGACTAATGAAAAACTGTTTTTT.

The CDR3 is CASSLTVGNTEAFF. DNA of the CDR3: TGTGCCAGCAGCTTAACGGTCGGGAACACTGAAGCTTTCTTT. The V call is TRBV7-3, the J call TRBJ1-1; D ambiguous. Per germline, CDR1 SGHTA and CDR2 FQGTGA. V was clipped by 0 bases and J by 1 base, with 6 bases between them. The CDR3 is 14 residues long.